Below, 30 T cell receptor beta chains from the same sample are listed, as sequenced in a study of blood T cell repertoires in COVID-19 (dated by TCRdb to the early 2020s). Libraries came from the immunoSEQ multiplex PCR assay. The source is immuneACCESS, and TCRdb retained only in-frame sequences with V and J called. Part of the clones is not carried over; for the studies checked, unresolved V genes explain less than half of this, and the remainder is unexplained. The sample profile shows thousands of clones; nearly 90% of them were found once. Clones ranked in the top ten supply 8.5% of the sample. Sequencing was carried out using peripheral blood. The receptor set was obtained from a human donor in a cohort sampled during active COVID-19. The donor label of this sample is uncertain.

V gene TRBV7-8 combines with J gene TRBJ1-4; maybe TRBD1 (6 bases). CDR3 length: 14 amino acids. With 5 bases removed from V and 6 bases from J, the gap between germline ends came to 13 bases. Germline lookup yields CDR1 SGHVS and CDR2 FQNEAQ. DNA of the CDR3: TGTGCCAGCAGCCTACAGGGATCATATGAAAAACTGTTTTTT. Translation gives CASSLQGSYEKLFF. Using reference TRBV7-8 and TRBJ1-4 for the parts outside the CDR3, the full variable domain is GAGVSQSPRYKVAKRGQDVALRCDPISGHVSLFWYQQALGQGPEFLTYFQNEAQLDKSGLPSDRFFAERPEGSVSTLKIQRTQQEDSAVYLCASSLQGSYEKLFFGSGTQLSVL.

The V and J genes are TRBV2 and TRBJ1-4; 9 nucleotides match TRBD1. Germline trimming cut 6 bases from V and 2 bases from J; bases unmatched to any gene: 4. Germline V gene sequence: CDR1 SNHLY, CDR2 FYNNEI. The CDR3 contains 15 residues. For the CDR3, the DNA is TGTGCCAGCAGGGGACAGGGTATGACTAATGAAAAACTGTTTTTT. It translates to CASRGQGMTNEKLFF.

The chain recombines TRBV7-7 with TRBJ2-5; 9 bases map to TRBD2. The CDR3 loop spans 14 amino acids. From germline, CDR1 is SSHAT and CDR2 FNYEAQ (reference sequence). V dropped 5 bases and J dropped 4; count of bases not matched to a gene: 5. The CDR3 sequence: CASSGQTSGETQYF. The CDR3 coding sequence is TGTGCCAGCAGCGGGCAGACTAGCGGAGAGACCCAGTACTTC.

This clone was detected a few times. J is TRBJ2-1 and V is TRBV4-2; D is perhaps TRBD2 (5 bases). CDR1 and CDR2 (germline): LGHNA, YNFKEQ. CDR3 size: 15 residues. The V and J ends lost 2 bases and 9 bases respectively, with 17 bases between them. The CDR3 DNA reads TGTGCCAGCAGCCAAACCGGACTTACTCCGGGTGAGCAGTTCTTC. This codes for CASSQTGLTPGEQFF.

The CDR3 region has the DNA TGTGCCAGCAGCCGAGGACTAGCGGGGACACCCTCCTACAATGAGCAGTTCTTC. Amino acid sequence: CASSRGLAGTPSYNEQFF. The chain employs TRBV27 and TRBJ2-1; 12 positions agree with TRBD2. The germline V gene has CDR1 MNHEY and CDR2 SMNVEV (reference sequence). V was clipped by 6 bases and J by 0 bases; unmatched bases: 9. The CDR3 has 18 residues.

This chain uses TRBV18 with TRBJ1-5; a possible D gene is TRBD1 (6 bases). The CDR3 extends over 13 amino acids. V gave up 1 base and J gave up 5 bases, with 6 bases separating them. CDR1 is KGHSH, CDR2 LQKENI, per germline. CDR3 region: CASSPQGDQPQHF. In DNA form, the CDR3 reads TGTGCCAGCTCACCACAGGGGGATCAGCCCCAGCATTTT.

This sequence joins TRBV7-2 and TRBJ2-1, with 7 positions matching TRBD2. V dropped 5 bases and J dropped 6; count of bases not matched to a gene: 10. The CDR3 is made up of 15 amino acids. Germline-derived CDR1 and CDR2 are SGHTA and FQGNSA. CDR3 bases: TGTGCCAGCAGCCCCAGTGGCGGGAGAGTCAATGAGCAGTTCTTC. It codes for CASSPSGGRVNEQFF. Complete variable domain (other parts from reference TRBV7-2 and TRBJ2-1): GAGVSQSPSNKVTEKGKDVELRCDPISGHTALYWYRQSLGQGLEFLIYFQGNSAPDKSGLPSDRFSAERTGGSVSTLTIQRTQQEDSAVYLCASSPSGGRVNEQFFGPGTRLTVL.

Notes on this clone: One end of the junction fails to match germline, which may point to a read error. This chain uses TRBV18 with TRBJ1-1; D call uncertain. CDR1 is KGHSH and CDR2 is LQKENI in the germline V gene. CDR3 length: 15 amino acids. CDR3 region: CASSAPMTQNTEAFF. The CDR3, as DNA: TGTGCCAGCTCAGCACCGATGACACAGAACACTGAAGCTTTCTTT.

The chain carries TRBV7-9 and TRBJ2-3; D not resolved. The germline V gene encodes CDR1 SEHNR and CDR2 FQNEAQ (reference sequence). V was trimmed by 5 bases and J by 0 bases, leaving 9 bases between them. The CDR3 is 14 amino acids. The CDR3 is CASSSGLSTDTQYF. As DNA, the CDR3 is TGTGCCAGCAGCAGTGGGCTCAGCACAGATACGCAGTATTTT.

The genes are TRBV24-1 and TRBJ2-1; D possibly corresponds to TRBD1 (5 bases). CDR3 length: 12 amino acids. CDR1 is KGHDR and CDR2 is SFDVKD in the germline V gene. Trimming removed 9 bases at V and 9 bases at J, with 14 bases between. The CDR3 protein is CATEQDRAEQFF. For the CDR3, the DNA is TGTGCCACCGAACAAGACAGAGCTGAGCAGTTCTTC.

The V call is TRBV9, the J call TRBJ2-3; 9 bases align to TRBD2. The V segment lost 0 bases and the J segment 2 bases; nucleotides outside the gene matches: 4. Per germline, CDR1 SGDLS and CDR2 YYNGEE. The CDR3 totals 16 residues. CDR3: CASSVGGGLATDTQYF. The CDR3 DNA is TGTGCCAGCAGCGTAGGGGGGGGACTAGCCACAGATACGCAGTATTTT.

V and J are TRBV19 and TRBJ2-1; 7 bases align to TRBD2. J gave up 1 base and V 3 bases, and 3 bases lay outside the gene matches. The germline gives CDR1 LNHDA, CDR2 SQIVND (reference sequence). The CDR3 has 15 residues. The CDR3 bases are TGTGCCAGTAGTATTGGACTAGAATCCTACAATGAGCAGTTCTTC. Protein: CASSIGLESYNEQFF.

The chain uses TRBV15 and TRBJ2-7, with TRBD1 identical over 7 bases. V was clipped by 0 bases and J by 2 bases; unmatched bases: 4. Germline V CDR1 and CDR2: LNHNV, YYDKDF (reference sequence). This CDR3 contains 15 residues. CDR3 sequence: CATSRDGTAAYEQYF. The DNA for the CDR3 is TGTGCCACCAGCAGAGACGGGACAGCGGCCTACGAGCAGTACTTC.

CDR3 protein: CASSLTPGGTTEAFF. CDR3 DNA: TGTGCCAGCAGCTTAACCCCAGGGGGAACCACTGAAGCTTTCTTT. The V and J genes are TRBV11-2 and TRBJ1-1, with 7 positions matching TRBD1. CDR1 SGHAT and CDR2 FQNNGV come from the germline V gene. V gave up 2 bases and J gave up 4 bases; unmatched junction bases: 7. The CDR3 is made up of 15 amino acids.

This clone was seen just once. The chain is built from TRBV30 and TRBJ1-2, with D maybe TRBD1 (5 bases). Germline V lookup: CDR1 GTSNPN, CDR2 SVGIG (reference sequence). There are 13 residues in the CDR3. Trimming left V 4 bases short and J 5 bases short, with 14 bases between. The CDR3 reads CAWIRGRPYGYTF. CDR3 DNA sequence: TGTGCCTGGATAAGGGGCAGGCCTTATGGCTACACCTTC.

The chain's CDR3 is CASSLTPRTGKSGYTF. The CDR3 nucleotides are TGTGCCAGCAGCTTAACTCCGAGGACAGGGAAGAGCGGCTACACCTTC. V gene TRBV7-3 combines with J gene TRBJ1-2; 8 bases are shared with TRBD1. J lost 8 bases, V lost 0 bases, and 11 bases had no gene match. This CDR3 comprises 16 residues. Germline V gene lookup returns CDR1 SGHTA and CDR2 FQGTGA. Variable domain in full (rest from reference TRBV7-3 and TRBJ1-2): GAGVSQTPSNKVTEKGKYVELRCDPISGHTALYWYRQSLGQGPEFLIYFQGTGAADDSGLPNDRFFAVRPEGSVSTLKIQRTERGDSAVYLCASSLTPRTGKSGYTFGSGTRLTVV.

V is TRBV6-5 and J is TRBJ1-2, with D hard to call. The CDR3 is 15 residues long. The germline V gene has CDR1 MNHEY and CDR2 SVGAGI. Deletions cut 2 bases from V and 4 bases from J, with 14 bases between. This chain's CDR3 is CASSYEPGSIYGYTF. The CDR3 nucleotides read TGTGCCAGCAGTTACGAGCCAGGATCAATCTATGGCTACACCTTC.

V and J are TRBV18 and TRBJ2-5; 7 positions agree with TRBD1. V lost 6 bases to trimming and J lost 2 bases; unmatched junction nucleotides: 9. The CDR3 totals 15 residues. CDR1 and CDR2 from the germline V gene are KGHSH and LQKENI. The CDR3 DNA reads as TGTGCCAGCTCGTCAACAGGGGCTAAACAAGAGACCCAGTACTTC. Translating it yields CASSSTGAKQETQYF.

CDR3: CAWSVPNNEQFF. In DNA, the CDR3 is TGTGCCTGGAGTGTCCCTAACAATGAGCAGTTCTTC. The chain carries TRBV30 and TRBJ2-1; D is undetermined. Germline V gene sequence: CDR1 GTSNPN, CDR2 SVGIG (reference sequence). Trimming cost V 0 bases and J 5 bases, with 5 bases left between them. This CDR3 is 12 amino acids long. The entire variable domain, with the rest obtained from reference TRBV30 and TRBJ2-1, is as follows: SQTIHQWPATLVQPVGSPLSLECTVEGTSNPNLYWYRQAAGRGLQLLFYSVGIGQISSEVPQNLSASRPQDRQFILSSKKLLLSDSGFYLCAWSVPNNEQFFGPGTRLTVL.

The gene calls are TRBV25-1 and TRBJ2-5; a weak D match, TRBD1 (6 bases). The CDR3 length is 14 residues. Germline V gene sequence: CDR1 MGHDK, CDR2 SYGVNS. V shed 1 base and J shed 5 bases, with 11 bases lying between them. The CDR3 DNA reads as TGTGCCAGCAGTGAATCCCAGGGGTATGAGACCCAGTACTTC. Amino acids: CASSESQGYETQYF.

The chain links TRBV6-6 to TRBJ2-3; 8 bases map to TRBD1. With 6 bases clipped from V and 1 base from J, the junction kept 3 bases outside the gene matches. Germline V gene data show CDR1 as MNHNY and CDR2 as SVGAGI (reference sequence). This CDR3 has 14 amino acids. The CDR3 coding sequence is TGTGCCAGCAGATCGACAGGGGGCACAGATACGCAGTATTTT. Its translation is CASRSTGGTDTQYF.

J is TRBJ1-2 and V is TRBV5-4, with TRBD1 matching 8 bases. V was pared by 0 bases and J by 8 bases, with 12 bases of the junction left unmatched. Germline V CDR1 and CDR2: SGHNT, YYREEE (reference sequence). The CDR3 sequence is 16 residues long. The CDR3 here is CASSLAGAGGALGYTF. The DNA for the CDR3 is TGTGCCAGCAGCTTGGCCGGGGCAGGGGGCGCGCTAGGCTACACCTTC.

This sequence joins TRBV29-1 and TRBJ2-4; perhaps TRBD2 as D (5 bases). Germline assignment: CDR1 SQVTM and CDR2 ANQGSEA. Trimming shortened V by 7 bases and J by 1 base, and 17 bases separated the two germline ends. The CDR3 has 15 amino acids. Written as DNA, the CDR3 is TGCAGCGCTACCCCCGGGGTCTCGGCCAAAAACATTCAGTACTTC. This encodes CSATPGVSAKNIQYF.

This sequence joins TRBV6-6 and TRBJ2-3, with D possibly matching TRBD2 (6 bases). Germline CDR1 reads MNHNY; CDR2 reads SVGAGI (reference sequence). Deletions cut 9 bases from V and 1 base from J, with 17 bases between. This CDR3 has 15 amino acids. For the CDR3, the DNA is TGTGCCAGTGGAGGGCTTATGGGAGGCACAGATACGCAGTATTTT. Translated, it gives CASGGLMGGTDTQYF.

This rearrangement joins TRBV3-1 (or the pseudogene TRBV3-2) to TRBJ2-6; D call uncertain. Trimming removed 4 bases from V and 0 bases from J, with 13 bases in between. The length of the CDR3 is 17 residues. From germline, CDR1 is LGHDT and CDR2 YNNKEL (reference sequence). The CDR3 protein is CASSLGNSFSGANVLTF. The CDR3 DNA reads TGTGCCAGCAGCCTAGGTAACAGTTTCTCTGGGGCCAACGTCCTGACTTTC.

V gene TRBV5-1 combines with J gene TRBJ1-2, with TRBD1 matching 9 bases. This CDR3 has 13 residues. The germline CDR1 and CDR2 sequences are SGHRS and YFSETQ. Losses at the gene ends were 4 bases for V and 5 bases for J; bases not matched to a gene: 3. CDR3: CASSGTGLYGYTF. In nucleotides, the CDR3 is TGCGCCAGCAGCGGGACAGGGCTGTATGGCTACACCTTC.

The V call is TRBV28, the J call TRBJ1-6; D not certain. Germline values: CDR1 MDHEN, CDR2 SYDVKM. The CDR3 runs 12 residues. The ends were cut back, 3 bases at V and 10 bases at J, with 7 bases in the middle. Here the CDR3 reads CASSLNSSPLHF. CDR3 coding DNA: TGTGCCAGCAGTTTGAACAGCTCACCCCTCCACTTT.

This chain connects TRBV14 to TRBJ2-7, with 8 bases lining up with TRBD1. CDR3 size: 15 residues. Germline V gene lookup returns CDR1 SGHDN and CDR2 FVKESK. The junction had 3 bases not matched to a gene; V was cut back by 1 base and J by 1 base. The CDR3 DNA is TGTGCCAGCAGCCAAGCGGGGACAGGTTCCTACGAGCAGTACTTC. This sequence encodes CASSQAGTGSYEQYF.

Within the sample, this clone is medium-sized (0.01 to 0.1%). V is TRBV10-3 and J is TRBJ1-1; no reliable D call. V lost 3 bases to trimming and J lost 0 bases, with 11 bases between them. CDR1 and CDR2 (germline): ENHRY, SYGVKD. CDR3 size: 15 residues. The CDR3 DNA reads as TGTGCCATCAGTGAAACTAAGGATATGAACACTGAAGCTTTCTTT. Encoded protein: CAISETKDMNTEAFF.

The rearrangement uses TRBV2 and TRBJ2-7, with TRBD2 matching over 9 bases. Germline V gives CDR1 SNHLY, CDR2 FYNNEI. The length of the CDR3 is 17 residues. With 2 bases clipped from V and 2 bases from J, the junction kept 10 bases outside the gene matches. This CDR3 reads CASSEFSGSARPYEQYF. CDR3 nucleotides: TGTGCCAGCAGTGAATTTAGCGGGAGCGCCCGACCCTACGAGCAGTACTTC.